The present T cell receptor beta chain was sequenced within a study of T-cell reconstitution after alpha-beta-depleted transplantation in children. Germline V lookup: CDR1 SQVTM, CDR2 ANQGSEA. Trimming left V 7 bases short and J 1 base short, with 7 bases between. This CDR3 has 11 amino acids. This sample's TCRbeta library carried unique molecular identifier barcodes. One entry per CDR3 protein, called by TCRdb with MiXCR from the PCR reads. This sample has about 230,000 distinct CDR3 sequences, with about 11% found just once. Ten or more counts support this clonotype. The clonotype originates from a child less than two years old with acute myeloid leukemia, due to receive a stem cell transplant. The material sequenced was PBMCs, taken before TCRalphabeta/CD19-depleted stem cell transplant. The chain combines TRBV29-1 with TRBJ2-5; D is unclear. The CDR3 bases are TGCAGCGCCGCCCTCCAAGAGACCCAGTACTTC. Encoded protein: CSAALQETQYF.